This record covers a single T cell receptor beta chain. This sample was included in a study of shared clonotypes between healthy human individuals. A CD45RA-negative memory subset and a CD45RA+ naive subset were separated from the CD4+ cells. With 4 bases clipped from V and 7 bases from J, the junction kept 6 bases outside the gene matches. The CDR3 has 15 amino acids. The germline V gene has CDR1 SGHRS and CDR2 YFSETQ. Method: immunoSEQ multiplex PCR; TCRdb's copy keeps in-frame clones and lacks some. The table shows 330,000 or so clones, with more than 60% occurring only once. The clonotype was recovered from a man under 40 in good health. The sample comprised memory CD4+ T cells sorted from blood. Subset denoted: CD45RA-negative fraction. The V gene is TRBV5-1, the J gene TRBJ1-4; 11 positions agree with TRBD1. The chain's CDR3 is CASSPRTGGGEKLFF. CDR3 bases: TGCGCCAGCAGCCCCAGGACAGGGGGCGGTGAAAAACTGTTTTTT.